A single T cell receptor beta chain is shown here with its context. The sample belongs to a study of monozygotic twins with inflammatory bowel disease. TCRdb reworked the 5' RACE reads into one entry per CDR3 protein, no DNA. This sample's table reports 350,000 to 550,000 distinct CDR3 sequences. The germline gives CDR1 DFQATT, CDR2 SNEGSKA (reference sequence). The CDR3 is 12 residues long. What was sequenced was blood. The sequence was collected from a human donor with ulcerative colitis or Crohn's disease, or a healthy co-twin of an affected twin (not recorded which). This chain uses TRBV20-1 with TRBJ2-7; with no DNA, the TCRdb D assignment of TRBD2 cannot be verified. The CDR3 loop is CSAPSGSYEQYF.